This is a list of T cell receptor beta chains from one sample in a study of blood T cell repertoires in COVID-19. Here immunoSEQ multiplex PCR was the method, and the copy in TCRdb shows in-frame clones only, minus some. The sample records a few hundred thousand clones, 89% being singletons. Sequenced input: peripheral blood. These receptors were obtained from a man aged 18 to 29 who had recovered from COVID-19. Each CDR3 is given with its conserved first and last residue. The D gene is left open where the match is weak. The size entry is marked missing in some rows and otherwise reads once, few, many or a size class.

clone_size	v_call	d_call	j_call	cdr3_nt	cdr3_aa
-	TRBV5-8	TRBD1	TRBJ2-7	TGTGCCAGCAGCTACCAACAGGGGGCTGAGAGTTACGAGCAGTACTTC	CASSYQQGAESYEQYF
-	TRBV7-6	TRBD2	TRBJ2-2	TGTGCCAGCAGCTTACGAACTAGCGGGGCTACGAACACCGGGGAGCTGTTTTTT	CASSLRTSGATNTGELFF
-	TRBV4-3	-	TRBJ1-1	TGCGCCAGCAGCCAAGCGACAGCGCTTTACACTGAAGCTTTCTTT	CASSQATALYTEAFF
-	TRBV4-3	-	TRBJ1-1	TGCGCCAGCAGCCAAAGAACTTCTAGAAACACTGAAGCTTTCTTT	CASSQRTSRNTEAFF
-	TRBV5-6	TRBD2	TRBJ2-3	TGTGCCAGCAGCTTGGCGGGAGGGGATTTCACGGATACGCAGTATTTT	CASSLAGGDFTDTQYF
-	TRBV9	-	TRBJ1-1	TGTGCCAGCGGGCAGCAAGGGAACACTGAAGCTTTCTTT	CASGQQGNTEAFF
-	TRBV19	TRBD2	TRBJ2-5	TGTGCCAGTAGTAGGGAAGCGGGAGTATCAGAGACCCAGTACTTC	CASSREAGVSETQYF
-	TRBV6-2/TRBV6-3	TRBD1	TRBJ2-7	TGTGCCAGCAGTTACGGGACAGGGACCGGCGAGCAGTACTTC	CASSYGTGTGEQYF
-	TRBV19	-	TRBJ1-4	TGTGCCAGTAGTATAGAGTTTTGGGACGGGAGTAATGAAAAACTGTTTTTT	CASSIEFWDGSNEKLFF
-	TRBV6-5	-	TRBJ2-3	TGTGCCAGCAGTTTCCAGGGGTCGGGTGCAGATACGCAGTATTTT	CASSFQGSGADTQYF
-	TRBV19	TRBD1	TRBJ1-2	TGTGCCAGTGGTTGGACAGGCGCTAACTATGGCTACACCTTC	CASGWTGANYGYTF
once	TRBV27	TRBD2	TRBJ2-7	TGTGCCACAGCGGGAGGTCCCAACGAGCAGTACTTC	CATAGGPNEQYF
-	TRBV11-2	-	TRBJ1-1	TGTGCCAGCAGCTTAGGAGAGGGCGTGAACACTGAAGCTTTCTTT	CASSLGEGVNTEAFF
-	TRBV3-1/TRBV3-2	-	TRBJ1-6	TGTGCCAGCAGCCAAGACCCCGGGAATTCACCCCTCCACTTT	CASSQDPGNSPLHF
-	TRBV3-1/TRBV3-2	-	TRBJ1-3	TGTGCCAGCAGCCAAGTCAGGGGCTCTTCTGGAAACACCATATATTTT	CASSQVRGSSGNTIYF
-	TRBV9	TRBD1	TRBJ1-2	TGTGCCAGCAGCACTGAACAGGGGTGGGATGGCTACACCTTC	CASSTEQGWDGYTF
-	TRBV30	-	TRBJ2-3	TGTGCCTGGAGTGTAATGGGGCCAGATACGCAGTATTTT	CAWSVMGPDTQYF
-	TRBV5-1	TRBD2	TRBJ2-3	TGCGCCAGCAGACCGACTAGCGGGACAGATACGCAGTATTTT	CASRPTSGTDTQYF
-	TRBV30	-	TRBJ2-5	TGTGCCTGCAACGGACTTGCCCAAGAGACCCAGTACTTC	CACNGLAQETQYF
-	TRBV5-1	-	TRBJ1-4	TGCGCCAGCAAGGCGGTCCCAGCGATTAATGAAAAACTGTTTTTT	CASKAVPAINEKLFF
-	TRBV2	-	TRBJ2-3	TGTGCCAGCAGCGGACTCCCGGTCCGCACAGATACGCAGTATTTT	CASSGLPVRTDTQYF
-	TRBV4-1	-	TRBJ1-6	TGCGCCAGCAGCCAAGTACCGGGTTCGGCCGGGAATTCACCCCTCCACTTT	CASSQVPGSAGNSPLHF
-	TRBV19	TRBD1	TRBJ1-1	TGTGCCAGTAGTACTCCGCCGACAGGGGCCTGGACTGAAGCTTTCTTT	CASSTPPTGAWTEAFF
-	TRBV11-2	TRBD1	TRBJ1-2	TGTGCCAGCAGCCCCCGGACAGGGGGAAACTATGGCTACACCTTC	CASSPRTGGNYGYTF
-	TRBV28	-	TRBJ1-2	TGTGCCAGCAGTTTATTTTCCTCCGGCTACACCTTC	CASSLFSSGYTF
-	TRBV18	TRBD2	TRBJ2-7	TGTGCCAGCTCACCACAAGGGCCCACTAGCGGGGGGGGCCACGAGCAGTACTTC	CASSPQGPTSGGGHEQYF
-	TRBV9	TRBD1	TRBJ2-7	TGTGCCAGCAGCCTTAAGGGACAGGGATTGAACGAGCAGTACTTC	CASSLKGQGLNEQYF
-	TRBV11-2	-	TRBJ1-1	TGTGCCAGCAGCTTAGACAGGGATCGGACTGAAGCTTTCTTT	CASSLDRDRTEAFF
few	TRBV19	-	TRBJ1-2	TGTGCCAGTAGTATAAATCCCGGAGGAAACTATGGCTACACCTTC	CASSINPGGNYGYTF
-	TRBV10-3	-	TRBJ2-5	TGTGCCATCACCGATGATGGGGTAGGGGGAGAGACCCAGTACTTC	CAITDDGVGGETQYF
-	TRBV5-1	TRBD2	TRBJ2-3	TGCGCCAGCAGTCTCCGACTAGCGGGGGGGCCAGTGACAGATACGCAGTATTTT	CASSLRLAGGPVTDTQYF
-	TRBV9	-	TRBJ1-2	TGTGCCAGCAGCCCAACCGGGGGTAACTATGGCTACACCTTC	CASSPTGGNYGYTF
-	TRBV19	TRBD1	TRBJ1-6	TGTGCCAGTAGGACGGGACAGGCCAGTTCACCCCTCCACTTT	CASRTGQASSPLHF
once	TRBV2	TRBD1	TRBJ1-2	TGTGCCAACAAGACAATCTCCGGGACAGGCTATGGCTACACCTTC	CANKTISGTGYGYTF
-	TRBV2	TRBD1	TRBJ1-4	TGTGCCAGCAGGCCTCTGAACTACAGGGGAGAAGATGAAAAACTGTTTTTT	CASRPLNYRGEDEKLFF
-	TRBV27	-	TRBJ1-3	TGTGCCAGCAGTCCCGACAGGCGCTCTGGAAACACCATATATTTT	CASSPDRRSGNTIYF
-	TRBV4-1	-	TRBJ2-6	TGCGCCAGCAGCCAGCAGGGCTCTGGGGCCAACGTCCTGACTTTC	CASSQQGSGANVLTF
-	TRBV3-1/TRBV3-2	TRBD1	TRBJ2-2	TGTGCCAGCAGCCCCACAGGGGTAGTAAGCACCGGGGAGCTGTTTTTT	CASSPTGVVSTGELFF
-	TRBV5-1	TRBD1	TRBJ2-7	TGCGCCAGCAGTATGGAGGTAAGGGACAGGGAGGTCCCCGAGCAGTACTTC	CASSMEVRDREVPEQYF
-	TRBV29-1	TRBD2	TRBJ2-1	TGCAGCGTTGAGGAGGGGACTAGCGGGGACTATAATGAGCAGTTCTTC	CSVEEGTSGDYNEQFF
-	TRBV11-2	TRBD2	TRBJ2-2	TGTGCCAGCAGACCGACTAGCCCCCCGAACACCGGGGAGCTGTTTTTT	CASRPTSPPNTGELFF
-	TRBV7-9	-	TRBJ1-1	TGTGCCAGCAGCTCCCCCGGGGGTGTCACTGAAGCTTTCTTT	CASSSPGGVTEAFF
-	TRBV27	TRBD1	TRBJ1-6	TGTGCCAGCAGACGGACAGGTCAGGGCTATAATTCACCCCTCCACTTT	CASRRTGQGYNSPLHF
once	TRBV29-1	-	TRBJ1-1	TGCAGCGTCGGGTCTAACACTGAAGCTTTCTTT	CSVGSNTEAFF
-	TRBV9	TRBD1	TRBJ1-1	TGTGCCAGCAGCACCACAGGGGTGGCTGAAGCTTTCTTT	CASSTTGVAEAFF
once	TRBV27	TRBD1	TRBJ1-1	TGTGCCAGCAGTTTCTCAGGGACAGGGAACACTGAAGCTTTCTTT	CASSFSGTGNTEAFF
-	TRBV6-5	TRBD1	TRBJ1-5	TGTGCCAGCAGGACAGGGGGGATCAATCAGCCCCAGCATTTT	CASRTGGINQPQHF
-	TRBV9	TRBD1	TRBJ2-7	TGTGCCAGCAGCCACCGGGACAGGGGCTACGAGCAGTACTTC	CASSHRDRGYEQYF
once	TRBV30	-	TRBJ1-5	TGTGCCTGGAGTCCCGGTCGGGGAAATGGCAATCAGCCCCAGCATTTT	CAWSPGRGNGNQPQHF
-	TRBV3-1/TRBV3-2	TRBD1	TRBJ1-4	TGTGCCAGCAGCCCCAGTTTATTCCAGGGGGCCGTGGAGTCAGGAAAACTGTTTTTT	CASSPSLFQGAVESGKLFF
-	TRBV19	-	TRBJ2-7	TGTGCCAGTATGCAGGGGCCCGAGCAGTACTTC	CASMQGPEQYF
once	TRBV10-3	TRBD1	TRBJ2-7	TGTGCCATCAGCCCCGGGACAGAGATGTACGAGCAGTACTTC	CAISPGTEMYEQYF
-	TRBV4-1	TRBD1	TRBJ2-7	TGCGCCAGCAGCCAGCAGGGGGACAGGGACTACGAGCAGTACTTC	CASSQQGDRDYEQYF
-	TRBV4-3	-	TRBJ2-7	TGCGCCAGCAGCCAAGCACACCCGGGGTCCTCCTACGAGCAGTACTTC	CASSQAHPGSSYEQYF